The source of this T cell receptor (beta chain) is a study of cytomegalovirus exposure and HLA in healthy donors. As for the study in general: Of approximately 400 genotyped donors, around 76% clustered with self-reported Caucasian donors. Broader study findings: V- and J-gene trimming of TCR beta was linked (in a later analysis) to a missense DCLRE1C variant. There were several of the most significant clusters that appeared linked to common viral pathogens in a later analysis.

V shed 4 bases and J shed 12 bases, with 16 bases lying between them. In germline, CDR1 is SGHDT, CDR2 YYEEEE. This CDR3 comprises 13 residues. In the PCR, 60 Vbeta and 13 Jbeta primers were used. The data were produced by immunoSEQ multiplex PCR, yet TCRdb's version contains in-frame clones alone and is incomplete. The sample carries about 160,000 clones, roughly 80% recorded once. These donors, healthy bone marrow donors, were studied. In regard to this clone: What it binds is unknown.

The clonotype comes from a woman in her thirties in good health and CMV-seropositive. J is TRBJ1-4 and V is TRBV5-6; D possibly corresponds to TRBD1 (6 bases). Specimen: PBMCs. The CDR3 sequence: CASSETPGVQLFF. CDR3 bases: TGTGCCAGCAGCGAGACTCCAGGGGTCCAACTGTTTTTT.